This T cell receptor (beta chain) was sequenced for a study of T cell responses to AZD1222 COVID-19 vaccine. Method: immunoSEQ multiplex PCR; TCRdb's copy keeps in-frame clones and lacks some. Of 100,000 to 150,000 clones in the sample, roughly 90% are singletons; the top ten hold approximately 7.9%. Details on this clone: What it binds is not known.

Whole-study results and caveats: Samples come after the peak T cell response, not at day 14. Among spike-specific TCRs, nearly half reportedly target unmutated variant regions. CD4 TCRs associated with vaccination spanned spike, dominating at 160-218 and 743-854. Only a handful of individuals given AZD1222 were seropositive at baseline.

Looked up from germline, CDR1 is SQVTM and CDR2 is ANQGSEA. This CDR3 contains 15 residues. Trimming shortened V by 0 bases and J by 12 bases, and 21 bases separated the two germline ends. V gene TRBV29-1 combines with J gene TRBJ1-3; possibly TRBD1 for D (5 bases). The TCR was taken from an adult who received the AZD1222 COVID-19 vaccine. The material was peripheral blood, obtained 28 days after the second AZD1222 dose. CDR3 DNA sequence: TGCAGCGTTGAAGATCCAAACTTGGGCAGGGCCCACATATATTTT. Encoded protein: CSVEDPNLGRAHIYF. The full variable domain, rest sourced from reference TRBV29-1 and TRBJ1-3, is SAVISQKPSRDICQRGTSLTIQCQVDSQVTMMFWYRQQPGQSLTLIATANQGSEATYESGFVIDKFPISRPNLTFSTLTVSNMSPEDSSIYLCSVEDPNLGRAHIYFGEGSWLTVV.